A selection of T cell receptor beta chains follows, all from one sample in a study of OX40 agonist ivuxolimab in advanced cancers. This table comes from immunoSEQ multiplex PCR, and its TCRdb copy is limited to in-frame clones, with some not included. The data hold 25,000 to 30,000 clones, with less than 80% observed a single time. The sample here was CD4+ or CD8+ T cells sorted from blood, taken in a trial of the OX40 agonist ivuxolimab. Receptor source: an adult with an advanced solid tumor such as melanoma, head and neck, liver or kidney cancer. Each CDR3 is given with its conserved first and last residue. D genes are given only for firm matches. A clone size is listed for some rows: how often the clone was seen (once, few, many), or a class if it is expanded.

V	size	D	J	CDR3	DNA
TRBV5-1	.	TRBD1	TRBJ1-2	CASSLEDRVNYGYTF	TGTGCCAGCAGCTTGGAAGACAGGGTTAACTATGGCTACACCTTC
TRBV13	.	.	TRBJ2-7	CASSLGYEQYF	TGTGCCAGCAGCCTGGGATACGAGCAGTACTTC
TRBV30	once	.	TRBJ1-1	CAWSLGTEAFF	TGTGCCTGGAGTCTAGGGACCGAAGCTTTCTTT
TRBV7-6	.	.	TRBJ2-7	CASSSGAGGGSYEQYF	TGTGCCAGCAGCTCGGGGGCGGGCGGGGGCTCCTACGAGCAGTACTTC
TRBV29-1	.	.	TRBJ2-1	CSVEDGGSSYNEQFF	TGCAGCGTTGAAGATGGAGGGAGCTCCTACAATGAGCAGTTCTTC
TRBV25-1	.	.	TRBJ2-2	CASGSLDSVTGELFF	TGTGCCAGCGGCAGTTTGGACAGTGTCACCGGGGAGCTGTTTTTT
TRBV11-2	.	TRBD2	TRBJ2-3	CASSLALAGGRSADTQYF	TGTGCCAGCAGCTTAGCACTAGCGGGGGGGCGAAGCGCAGATACGCAGTATTTT
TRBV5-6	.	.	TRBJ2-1	CASSQWTQEQFF	TGTGCCAGCAGTCAATGGACACAGGAGCAGTTCTTC
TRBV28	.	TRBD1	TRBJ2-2	CASSRLTGTGIAGELFF	TGTGCCAGCAGTAGACTTACCGGGACAGGGATTGCCGGGGAGCTGTTTTTT
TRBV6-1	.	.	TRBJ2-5	CASSSKETQYF	TGTGCCAGCAGTTCGAAAGAGACCCAGTACTTC
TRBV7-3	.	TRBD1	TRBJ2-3	CASSLTGGGTDTQYF	TGTGCCAGCAGCTTAACAGGGGGCGGCACAGATACGCAGTATTTT
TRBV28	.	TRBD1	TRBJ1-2	CASSWDRGAPGYGYTF	TGTGCCAGCAGTTGGGACAGGGGAGCGCCGGGTTATGGCTACACCTTC
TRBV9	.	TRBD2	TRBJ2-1	CASSSSGAQVNEQFF	TGTGCCAGCAGCAGTAGCGGGGCCCAAGTTAATGAGCAGTTCTTC
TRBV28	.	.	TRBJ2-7	CASTLALAYEQYF	TGTGCCAGCACACTAGCCCTAGCCTACGAGCAGTACTTC
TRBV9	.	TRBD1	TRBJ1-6	CASSGDRAVSPLHF	TGTGCCAGCAGCGGAGACAGGGCTGTCTCACCCCTCCACTTT
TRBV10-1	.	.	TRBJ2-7	CASPAKGYF	TGCGCCAGCCCGGCCAAAGGGTACTTC
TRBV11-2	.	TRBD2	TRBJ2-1	CASSLFSERGTSNEQFF	TGTGCCAGCAGCTTATTCTCAGAGCGGGGGACCTCCAATGAGCAGTTCTTC
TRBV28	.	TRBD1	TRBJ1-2	CASRKGQGTYGYTF	TGTGCCAGCAGAAAGGGACAGGGGACCTATGGCTACACCTTC
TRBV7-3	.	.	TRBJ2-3	CASSLYGDGTDTQYF	TGTGCCAGCAGCTTATATGGGGATGGCACAGATACGCAGTATTTT
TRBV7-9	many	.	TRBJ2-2	CASSLFGRNAGELFF	TGTGCCAGCAGCTTATTTGGCAGGAACGCCGGGGAGCTGTTTTTT
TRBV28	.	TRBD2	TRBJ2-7	CASSSETSGRAYEQYF	TGTGCCAGCAGTTCCGAGACTAGCGGGAGGGCCTACGAGCAGTACTTC
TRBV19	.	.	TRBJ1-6	CASSIEGVSGRSPLHF	TGTGCCAGTAGTATAGAGGGGGTCAGCGGTCGATCACCCCTCCACTTT
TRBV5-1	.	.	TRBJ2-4	CASSFYGEIVGKNIQYF	TGCGCCAGCAGCTTCTACGGGGAGATCGTAGGCAAAAACATTCAGTACTTC
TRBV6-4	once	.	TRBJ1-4	CASSEFGGANEKLFF	TGTGCCAGCAGTGAGTTTGGTGGGGCGAATGAAAAACTGTTTTTT
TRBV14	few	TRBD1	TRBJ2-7	CASSHPTGGAGTYEQYF	TGTGCCAGCAGCCATCCGACAGGGGGCGCGGGGACCTACGAGCAGTACTTC
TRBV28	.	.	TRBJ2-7	CASSLGPGGFGYEQYF	TGTGCCAGCAGTTTAGGACCGGGGGGCTTTGGGTACGAGCAGTACTTC